This entry lists 24 T cell receptor beta chains sequenced from one sample in a study of T-cell memory formation after mild COVID-19. MiXCR was run by TCRdb on the 5' RACE reads, yielding one entry per CDR3 protein. Of fewer than 250,000 distinct CDR3 sequences listed, over 9.5% are singletons. The sequencing input was PBMCs or a T cell subset sorted from them (not recorded which). These receptors all stem from a man aged 18 to 35 who had mild COVID-19 (a few samples of this study predate the infection). Cell type and time point are not known.

This clonotype was observed a few times. CDR3 bases: TGTGCCAGCAGATACTCGGGGCGGATCTCCTACAATGAGCAGTTCTTC. This sequence encodes CASRYSGRISYNEQFF. The chain links TRBV27 to TRBJ2-1, with D possibly called TRBD1 or TRBD2 (5 bases each). The CDR3 extends over 16 amino acids. Germline values: CDR1 MNHEY, CDR2 SMNVEV (reference sequence). Trimming took off 6 bases at V and 0 bases at J, with 15 bases between the two ends.

This clonotype appeared many times. The chain couples TRBV5-6 to TRBJ2-4; maybe TRBD1 (6 bases). The CDR3 runs to 13 residues. V lost 2 bases and J 9 bases, leaving 12 bases between the germline ends. Germline-derived CDR1 and CDR2 are SGHDT and YYEEEE. The CDR3 DNA sequence: TGTGCCAGCAGCTTATCAGGGGCAGGCATTCAGTACTTC. Translation: CASSLSGAGIQYF.

J is TRBJ1-6 and V is TRBV20-1; weak D call: TRBD1 (6 bases). V was clipped by 0 bases and J by 7 bases, with 16 bases between them. The germline V gene encodes CDR1 DFQATT and CDR2 SNEGSKA (reference sequence). The CDR3 is made up of 16 amino acids. The CDR3 DNA sequence: TGCAGTGCTAGAGATTTCTCGACAGGAGAGAATTCACCCCTCCACTTT. It translates to CSARDFSTGENSPLHF.

This clonotype was found a few times. The chain combines TRBV7-2 with TRBJ1-2; 7 bases are a match to TRBD1. V gave up 5 bases and J gave up 12 bases; unmatched junction bases: 18. The CDR3 consists of 15 residues. The V gene's germline CDR1 is SGHTA and CDR2 FQGNSA. CDR3: CASSRRTGTDTPHTF. The CDR3 bases are TGTGCCAGCAGCCGTAGGACCGGGACAGATACTCCTCACACCTTC.

This clonotype came up a few times. The V and J genes are TRBV7-2 and TRBJ1-2; 7 positions agree with TRBD1. The germline V gene has CDR1 SGHTA and CDR2 FQGNSA. With V trimmed by 5 bases and J by 8 bases, 11 bases remained unmatched. The CDR3 is 14 residues long. The CDR3 reads CASSRARTGAGYTF. The CDR3 DNA is TGTGCCAGCAGCCGTGCCCGGACAGGCGCAGGCTACACCTTC.

This clonotype was picked up many times. The V call is TRBV4-3, the J call TRBJ1-2; maybe TRBD1 (6 bases). Trimming removed 4 bases from V and 4 bases from J, with 7 bases in between. CDR3 length equals 12 residues. Per germline, CDR1 LGHNA and CDR2 YSLEER. Here the CDR3 reads CASSRGAYGYTF. CDR3 nucleotides: TGCGCCAGCAGCCGGGGGGCCTATGGCTACACCTTC.

The CDR3 protein is CASSLGATDSYEQYV. For the CDR3, the DNA is TGCGCCAGCAGCTTGGGGGCTACCGACTCCTACGAGCAGTACGTC. J is TRBJ2-7 and V is TRBV5-1; D is ambiguous. The V and J ends lost 0 bases and 0 bases respectively, with 10 bases between them. The CDR3 loop spans 15 amino acids. The germline V gene encodes CDR1 SGHRS and CDR2 YFSETQ.

The chain employs TRBV12-3 or TRBV12-4 and TRBJ2-7; unclear D gene. This CDR3 spans 13 amino acids. V lost 1 base and J 3 bases, leaving 7 bases between the germline ends. The DNA for the CDR3 is TGTGCCAGCAGTTTAGTTCCCGTCTACGAGCAGTACTTC. This sequence encodes CASSLVPVYEQYF.

This clonotype was detected a few times. DNA for the CDR3: TGTGCCAGTAACAGCGGGGACCAACGGGAAGCTGGGGCCAACGTCCTGACTTTC. This translates into CASNSGDQREAGANVLTF. This sequence joins TRBV6-2 or TRBV6-3 and TRBJ2-6, with 7 bases aligning to TRBD2. V dropped 9 bases and J dropped 2; count of bases not matched to a gene: 16. Germline CDR1 MNHEY, CDR2 SVGEGT. The length of the CDR3 is 18 residues.

The table lists this clonotype with a few counts. The chain employs TRBV5-4 and TRBJ2-2, with TRBD1 matching over 7 bases. V dropped 4 bases and J dropped 2; count of bases not matched to a gene: 8. The germline V gene encodes CDR1 SGHNT and CDR2 YYREEE (reference sequence). The CDR3 contains 16 residues. The CDR3 here is CASSPKQGRNTGELFF. As DNA, the CDR3 is TGTGCCAGCAGCCCCAAACAGGGGCGTAACACCGGGGAGCTGTTTTTT.

This clonotype was seen more than once but under ten times. This chain connects TRBV10-1 to TRBJ2-3; TRBD2 matches at 10 bases. The CDR3 is 17 residues long. V shed 0 bases, J shed 8 bases, and the junction held 11 bases outside the gene matches. Germline V gene sequence: CDR1 WNHNN, CDR2 SYGVQD (reference sequence). The CDR3 DNA sequence: TGCGCCAGCAGTGAGTCTCCCCTAGCGGGGGTGCAGGGTACGCAGTATTTT. Protein sequence: CASSESPLAGVQGTQYF.

In its sample, this clonotype was seen a few times. The genes are TRBV2 and TRBJ1-5; D might be TRBD1 (6 bases). CDR3 length equals 15 residues. Germline V CDR1 and CDR2: SNHLY, FYNNEI. V was cut by 7 bases and J by 7 bases, with 20 bases left in between. For the CDR3, the DNA is TGTGCCAGCAAGTACCAGGGGCTAGAAAAACAGCCCCAGCATTTT. As protein: CASKYQGLEKQPQHF.

This sequence joins TRBV5-6 and TRBJ2-2; D not resolved. The CDR3 totals 16 residues. In germline, CDR1 is SGHDT, CDR2 YYEEEE. V lost 4 bases to trimming and J lost 0 bases, with 13 bases between them. The DNA for the CDR3 is TGTGCCAGCAGCCACCTTTTATCAGCGAACACCGGGGAGCTGTTTTTT. Amino acids: CASSHLLSANTGELFF.

In its sample, this clonotype was seen a few times. The chain couples TRBV5-1 to TRBJ1-1; tentative D call: TRBD1 (5 bases). CDR3 length: 12 residues. Germline assignment: CDR1 SGHRS and CDR2 YFSETQ. Trimming took 4 bases from V and 8 from J, leaving 12 bases between them. The DNA of the CDR3 is TGCGCCAGCAGCCTAGGGGTTGAGGAAGCTTTCTTT. It specifies CASSLGVEEAFF.

The V and J genes are TRBV18 and TRBJ2-1; no clear D gene. Trimming pared 3 bases from V and 3 bases from J, leaving 9 bases between. Germline V gene lookup returns CDR1 KGHSH and CDR2 LQKENI. The CDR3 runs to 14 residues. CDR3 in DNA: TGTGCCAGCTCACCCGCGGTTAGCTACAATGAGCAGTTCTTC. As protein: CASSPAVSYNEQFF.

This clonotype was seen only a few times. CDR3 coding DNA: TGTGCCAGCAGCAAAACCGGGGGGGCAATTGGTACTGAAGCTTTCTTT. It specifies CASSKTGGAIGTEAFF. This chain connects TRBV6-2 or TRBV6-3 to TRBJ1-1, with D possibly being TRBD1 (6 bases). Per germline, CDR1 MNHEY and CDR2 SVGEGT. This CDR3 region has 16 residues. Trimming removed 6 bases at V and 5 bases at J, with 22 bases between.

This rearrangement joins TRBV27 to TRBJ1-2; D unclear. This CDR3 is built from 14 residues. Germline V gene sequence: CDR1 MNHEY, CDR2 SMNVEV (reference sequence). Trimming took off 4 bases at V and 3 bases at J, with 12 bases between the two ends. As DNA, the CDR3 is TGTGCCAGCAGTTCCAACCAGGACTACTATGGCTACACCTTC. It codes for CASSSNQDYYGYTF.

This chain uses TRBV18 with TRBJ1-2, with a weak D call TRBD1 (6 bases). The CDR3 length is 13 residues. Trimming pared 0 bases from V and 8 bases from J, leaving 10 bases between. Germline V gene lookup returns CDR1 KGHSH and CDR2 LQKENI. The CDR3 nucleotides are TGTGCCAGCTCACCACCGACAGGACTGGGCTACACCTTC. This codes for CASSPPTGLGYTF.

The V and J genes are TRBV6-6 and TRBJ1-2; D perhaps matches TRBD1 (5 bases). The CDR3 consists of 13 residues. V lost 2 bases to trimming and J lost 8 bases, with 12 bases between them. Germline-derived CDR1 and CDR2 are MNHNY and SVGAGI (reference sequence). CDR3 DNA sequence: TGTGCCAGCAGTTACAGGGGCGAGGAAGGCTACACCTTC. This translates into CASSYRGEEGYTF.

The V gene is TRBV7-2, the J gene TRBJ1-1, with D hard to call. Germline-derived CDR1 and CDR2 are SGHTA and FQGNSA. Trimming cost V 1 base and J 4 bases, with 10 bases left between them. This CDR3 is built from 14 residues. The DNA for the CDR3 is TGTGCCAGCAGCTTAGGGCGTTCCTTCACTGAAGCTTTCTTT. Translation: CASSLGRSFTEAFF.

The rearrangement uses TRBV5-1 and TRBJ2-1; D possibly corresponds to TRBD2 (6 bases). The CDR3 length is 14 residues. Trimming shortened V by 0 bases and J by 7 bases, and 11 bases separated the two germline ends. The germline gives CDR1 SGHRS, CDR2 YFSETQ. Here the CDR3 reads CASSLAPGRNEQFF. DNA of the CDR3: TGCGCCAGCAGCTTGGCCCCGGGGAGGAATGAGCAGTTCTTC.

In its sample, this clonotype was seen many times. The rearrangement joins TRBV5-1 to TRBJ2-5; D might be TRBD2 (6 bases). The CDR3 is 13 amino acids. V lost 5 bases to trimming and J lost 2 bases, with 10 bases between them. Germline V CDR1 and CDR2: SGHRS, YFSETQ. The CDR3 DNA sequence: TGCGCCAGCAGTCGCAGCGGGCAAGAGACCCAGTACTTC. This encodes CASSRSGQETQYF.

V is TRBV20-1 and J is TRBJ2-5, with 11 bases fitting TRBD1. Germline assignment: CDR1 DFQATT and CDR2 SNEGSKA (reference sequence). CDR3 length equals 13 residues. V lost 6 bases and J lost 5; bases outside the gene matches: 5. DNA for the CDR3: TGCAGTGCACCGGACAGGGGGCTGGAGACCCAGTACTTC. Amino acids: CSAPDRGLETQYF.

This clonotype appeared a few times. The chain recombines TRBV5-1 with TRBJ2-7; 8 bases line up with TRBD1. This CDR3 is 14 amino acids long. The V gene end was trimmed by 3 bases and the J gene end by 2 bases; junction bases not matched to a gene: 4. Germline V gene sequence: CDR1 SGHRS, CDR2 YFSETQ. This CDR3 is CASSSGQGPYEQYF. The CDR3 nucleotides are TGCGCCAGCAGCTCTGGACAGGGCCCCTACGAGCAGTACTTC.